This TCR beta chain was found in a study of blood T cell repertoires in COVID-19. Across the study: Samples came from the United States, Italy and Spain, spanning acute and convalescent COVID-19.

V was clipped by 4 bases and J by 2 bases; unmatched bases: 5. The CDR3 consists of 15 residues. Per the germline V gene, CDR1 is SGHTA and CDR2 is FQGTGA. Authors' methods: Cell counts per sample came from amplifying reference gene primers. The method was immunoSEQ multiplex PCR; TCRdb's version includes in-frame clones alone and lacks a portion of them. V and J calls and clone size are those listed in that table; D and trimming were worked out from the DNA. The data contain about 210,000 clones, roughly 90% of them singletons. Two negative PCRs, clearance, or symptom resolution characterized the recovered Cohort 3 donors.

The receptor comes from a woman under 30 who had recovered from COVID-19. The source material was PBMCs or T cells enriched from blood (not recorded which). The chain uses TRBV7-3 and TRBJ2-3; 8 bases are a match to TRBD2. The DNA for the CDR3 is TGTGCCAGCAGCTCCCGGGGGGGATACACAGATACGCAGTATTTT. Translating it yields CASSSRGGYTDTQYF.